Reported below is one TCR beta chain. Its antigen is not known. This record comes from a study of cytomegalovirus exposure and HLA in healthy donors. Study-wide findings and caveats: In the analysis, some V segments, TRBV6-2 and TRBV6-3 included, were excluded as indistinguishable.

60 Vbeta and 13 Jbeta primers were used in PCR. Using immunoSEQ multiplex PCR, the repertoire was profiled, and TCRdb retains in-frame clones only, with some absent. The sample lists about 140,000 clones, about 76% occurring once. Trimming shortened V by 5 bases and J by 3 bases, and 10 bases separated the two germline ends. The CDR3 is 13 residues long. The V gene's germline CDR1 is MNHEY and CDR2 SMNVEV (reference sequence). The source of this sequence is a man younger than 35 in good health and CMV-seronegative. The sample was PBMCs. The J gene is TRBJ1-2, the V gene TRBV27, with D maybe TRBD1 (6 bases). CDR3 residues: CASSIHRDYGYTF. CDR3 coding DNA: TGTGCCAGCAGTATACACAGGGACTATGGCTACACCTTC.